Given below is one TCR beta chain in context. What it binds is not known. The data are from a study of T-cell reconstitution after alpha-beta-depleted transplantation in children. Study results and caveats: T-cell counts and diversity at one year post-transplant came mainly from newly produced T cells. Where alpha-beta T cells came from about two months after transplant was reportedly several hundred expanded graft clones. There were some patients whose high TCRbeta diversity at day 60 came from surviving recipient T cells and thymic progenitors.

Unique molecular identifiers were incorporated during preparation of the TCRbeta library. TCRdb called the PCR reads again in MiXCR, with one record for every CDR3 protein. The sample lists around 94,000 distinct CDR3 sequences; over 6% were seen once. The CDR3 sequence is 15 residues long. Germline CDR1 reads MNHNS; CDR2 reads SASEGT. The V gene end was trimmed by 3 bases and the J gene end by 2 bases; junction bases not matched to a gene: 5. The sequencing used PBMCs, collected before TCRalphabeta/CD19-depleted stem cell transplant. The V gene is TRBV6-1, the J gene TRBJ2-5; 8 bases agree with TRBD1. The sequence came from a boy aged 2 to 10 with acute lymphoblastic leukemia, due to receive a stem cell transplant. The chain's CDR3 is CASSDRYRGQETQYF. CDR3 bases: TGTGCCAGCAGTGACCGATACAGGGGGCAAGAGACCCAGTACTTC.